Each of the 30 T cell receptor beta chains below was sequenced from the same sample in a study of T cell responses to AZD1222 COVID-19 vaccine. Profiled with immunoSEQ multiplex PCR; TCRdb holds only in-frame clones, not every one. The sample contains about 100,000 clones, roughly 85% of which appear only once. The specimen was peripheral blood, collected 28 days after the second AZD1222 dose. These receptor sequences come from an adult who received the AZD1222 COVID-19 vaccine.

The CDR3: CASSEAWETQYF. The DNA for the CDR3 is TGCGCCAGCAGTGAAGCGTGGGAGACCCAGTACTTC. The rearrangement links TRBV10-2 to TRBJ2-5, with D uncertain. CDR1 WSHSY and CDR2 SAAADI come from the germline V gene. The CDR3 is 12 amino acids. V was pared by 3 bases and J by 5 bases, with 7 bases between.

This clone was seen a single time. The gene calls are TRBV7-9 and TRBJ1-1; 8 bases map to TRBD1. After removal of 6 bases from V and 1 base from J, the junction contained 4 bases not matched to a gene. The length of the CDR3 is 14 residues. Germline V gene data show CDR1 as SEHNR and CDR2 as FQNEAQ (reference sequence). The CDR3 coding sequence is TGTGCCAGCAGTGGACAGGGTAAGAACACTGAAGCTTTCTTT. Amino acids: CASSGQGKNTEAFF. Variable domain in full (rest from reference TRBV7-9 and TRBJ1-1): DTGVSQNPRHKITKRGQNVTFRCDPISEHNRLYWYRQTLGQGPEFLTYFQNEAQLEKSRLLSDRFSAERPKGSFSTLEIQRTEQGDSAMYLCASSGQGKNTEAFFGQGTRLTVV.

V and J are TRBV5-4 and TRBJ1-2, with TRBD1 as a possible D gene (5 bases). Deletions cut 3 bases from V and 0 bases from J, with 9 bases between. The CDR3 contains 14 residues. CDR1 SGHNT and CDR2 YYREEE come from the germline V gene (reference sequence). CDR3 residues: CASSWGGSNYGYTF. DNA of the CDR3: TGTGCCAGCAGCTGGGGGGGATCTAACTATGGCTACACCTTC.

The chain recombines TRBV6-5 with TRBJ1-3; D unresolved. V was pared by 7 bases and J by 0 bases, with 13 bases between. This CDR3 region has 15 residues. CDR1 and CDR2 (germline): MNHEY, SVGAGI. The chain's CDR3 is CASTSPGLSGNTIYF. The DNA of the CDR3 is TGTGCCAGCACCTCCCCTGGACTCTCTGGAAACACCATATATTTT.

The chain combines TRBV19 with TRBJ1-4; unclear D gene. V was shortened by 7 bases and J by 4 bases, with 7 bases between the two germline ends. This CDR3 has 12 amino acids. CDR1 and CDR2 from the germline V gene are LNHDA and SQIVND (reference sequence). The CDR3 reads CASNRGNEKLFF. DNA of the CDR3: TGTGCCAGTAATCGCGGTAATGAAAAACTGTTTTTT.

The chain links TRBV24-1 to TRBJ1-2; 8 bases line up with TRBD1. This CDR3 has 17 residues. The V gene end was trimmed by 4 bases and the J gene end by 3 bases; junction bases not matched to a gene: 12. In germline, CDR1 is KGHDR, CDR2 SFDVKD. CDR3 sequence reads: CATSDRSQGVSDYGYTF. CDR3 in DNA: TGTGCCACCAGTGACCGGTCACAGGGGGTCTCCGACTATGGCTACACCTTC.

This chain uses TRBV5-1 with TRBJ1-1, with D possibly matching TRBD1 (6 bases). The CDR3 spans 14 residues. V gave up 2 bases and J gave up 0 bases, with 8 bases separating them. CDR1 and CDR2 from the germline V gene are SGHRS and YFSETQ. The CDR3 DNA sequence: TGCGCCAGCAGCTTCGGACAGATGAACACTGAAGCTTTCTTT. This gives the protein CASSFGQMNTEAFF.

The rearrangement links TRBV5-4 to TRBJ2-7, with 9 bases that match TRBD1. The CDR3 is 13 amino acids. J was trimmed by 3 bases and V by 3 bases; bases with no gene match: 1. The germline V gene encodes CDR1 SGHNT and CDR2 YYREEE (reference sequence). The CDR3 DNA follows: TGTGCCAGCAGCTGGGGACAGGGCTACGAGCAGTACTTC. Protein sequence: CASSWGQGYEQYF.

The rearrangement links TRBV3-1 (or the pseudogene TRBV3-2) to TRBJ1-1; possibly TRBD1 for D (5 bases). The CDR3 has 16 residues. Germline CDR1 and CDR2: LGHDT and YNNKEL (reference sequence). V lost 2 bases and J 6 bases, leaving 19 bases between the germline ends. This CDR3 is CASSQLPFGGGAEAFF. CDR3 nucleotide sequence: TGTGCCAGCAGCCAATTACCATTTGGGGGTGGAGCTGAAGCTTTCTTT.

The gene calls are TRBV19 and TRBJ2-4; D unresolved. The CDR3 loop spans 15 amino acids. V was clipped by 3 bases and J by 1 base, with 10 bases between them. Germline assignment: CDR1 LNHDA and CDR2 SQIVND (reference sequence). The CDR3 spells CASSIMTVAKNIQYF. In DNA form, the CDR3 reads TGTGCCAGTAGTATTATGACGGTCGCCAAAAACATTCAGTACTTC.

In its sample, this clone was seen once. The J gene is TRBJ2-3, the V gene TRBV7-8; 11 bases align to TRBD2. The germline gives CDR1 SGHVS, CDR2 FQNEAQ. V shed 5 bases and J 4 bases; nucleotides not matched to a gene: 8. The CDR3 covers 16 residues. This CDR3 is CASSLQLAGVSDTQYF. CDR3 nucleotides: TGTGCCAGCAGCCTTCAACTAGCGGGGGTTTCAGATACGCAGTATTTT. Full variable domain (missing parts from reference TRBV7-8 and TRBJ2-3): GAGVSQSPRYKVAKRGQDVALRCDPISGHVSLFWYQQALGQGPEFLTYFQNEAQLDKSGLPSDRFFAERPEGSVSTLKIQRTQQEDSAVYLCASSLQLAGVSDTQYFGPGTRLTVL.

The V gene is TRBV6-5, the J gene TRBJ2-4; D gene unclear. This CDR3 contains 13 residues. From germline, CDR1 is MNHEY and CDR2 SVGAGI. V lost 7 bases to trimming and J lost 3 bases, with 10 bases between them. The CDR3, as DNA: TGTGCCAGCATGGGCCCCTACAAAAACATTCAGTACTTC. Translated: CASMGPYKNIQYF.

This chain links TRBV5-8 with TRBJ1-3; D possibly corresponds to TRBD1 (6 bases). Germline V CDR1 and CDR2: SGHTS, YDEGEE. Trimming removed 2 bases from V and 2 bases from J, with 14 bases in between. The CDR3 consists of 16 residues. CDR3 DNA: TGTGCCAGCAGCTTCTCCCACAGGGCCCCTGGAAACACCATATATTTT. Amino acid sequence: CASSFSHRAPGNTIYF.

The J gene is TRBJ2-7, the V gene TRBV2, with D hard to call. Trimming removed 0 bases from V and 1 base from J, with 13 bases in between. This CDR3 has 16 residues. Germline values: CDR1 SNHLY, CDR2 FYNNEI. For the CDR3, the DNA is TGTGCCAGCAGTGAAGCGCAAGGGTTCCAATCCTACGAGCAGTACTTC. Translated: CASSEAQGFQSYEQYF. Combining the CDR3 with reference TRBV2 and TRBJ2-7 gives the whole variable domain EPEVTQTPSHQVTQMGQEVILRCVPISNHLYFYWYRQILGQKVEFLVSFYNNEISEKSEIFDDQFSVERPDGSNFTLKIRSTKLEDSAMYFCASSEAQGFQSYEQYFGPGTRLTVT.

CDR3 sequence reads: CASSSSRQSTEAFF. The CDR3 DNA reads as TGTGCCAGCAGCTCATCCCGACAGTCCACTGAAGCTTTCTTT. The chain couples TRBV7-3 to TRBJ1-1; possible D gene TRBD1, 5 bases. Trimming removed 4 bases at V and 4 bases at J, with 13 bases between. CDR1 SGHTA and CDR2 FQGTGA come from the germline V gene. The length of the CDR3 is 14 residues.

This chain joins TRBV6-5 and TRBJ1-2; 7 bases agree with TRBD1. The V gene end was trimmed by 10 bases and the J gene end by 2 bases; junction bases not matched to a gene: 7. In germline, CDR1 is MNHEY, CDR2 SVGAGI. The CDR3 covers 13 residues. CDR3 region: CATKQGPNYGYTF. The CDR3 nucleotides read TGTGCCACCAAACAGGGGCCCAACTATGGCTACACCTTC.

The rearrangement links TRBV4-3 to TRBJ1-2; 7 positions agree with TRBD1. Per the germline V gene, CDR1 is LGHNA and CDR2 is YSLEER. This CDR3 comprises 15 residues. The V segment lost 0 bases and the J segment 4 bases; nucleotides outside the gene matches: 5. This chain's CDR3 is CASSQDKAGGYGYTF. CDR3 nucleotides: TGCGCCAGCAGCCAAGATAAGGCAGGGGGCTATGGCTACACCTTC.

The chain employs TRBV11-2 and TRBJ2-7, with TRBD1 identical over 7 bases. This CDR3 has 19 amino acids. Per the germline V gene, CDR1 is SGHAT and CDR2 is FQNNGV. Unmatched junction bases numbered 17, after V lost 3 bases and J lost 0 bases. CDR3 region: CASSLFFRVGTVPSYEQYF. DNA for the CDR3: TGTGCCAGCAGCTTGTTTTTTAGAGTCGGGACAGTCCCCTCCTACGAGCAGTACTTC.

This clone was counted a single time. V gene TRBV10-1 combines with J gene TRBJ2-7; 7 nucleotides agree with TRBD1. With 2 bases clipped from V and 3 bases from J, the junction kept 4 bases outside the gene matches. The CDR3 consists of 14 residues. Germline CDR1 reads WNHNN; CDR2 reads SYGVQD (reference sequence). For the CDR3, the DNA is TGCGCCAGCAGTGAGGACAGGGTAGACTACGAGCAGTACTTC. Its translation: CASSEDRVDYEQYF.

J is TRBJ2-6 and V is TRBV4-1, with D unresolved. Germline CDR1 MGHRA, CDR2 YSYEKL. The CDR3 consists of 16 residues. The V end lost 4 bases, the J end lost 2 bases, and 12 bases lay between the germline ends. The CDR3 sequence: CASSPKVLPGANVLTF. The CDR3 region has the DNA TGCGCCAGCAGCCCAAAGGTTCTACCTGGGGCCAACGTCCTGACTTTC.

The V gene is TRBV6-6, the J gene TRBJ1-6; 7 bases agree with TRBD1. Germline lookup yields CDR1 MNHNY and CDR2 SVGAGI (reference sequence). CDR3 length equals 17 residues. Losses at the gene ends were 5 bases for V and 8 bases for J; bases not matched to a gene: 15. CDR3: CASSPNLQGLGYSPLHF. In nucleotides, the CDR3 is TGTGCCAGCAGTCCAAACTTACAGGGGCTCGGCTATTCACCCCTCCACTTT.

The sample holds one count of this clone. The genes are TRBV6-1 and TRBJ2-3; D is perhaps TRBD1 (5 bases). Per germline, CDR1 MNHNS and CDR2 SASEGT. V gave up 1 base and J gave up 3 bases, with 11 bases separating them. The CDR3 consists of 15 residues. The CDR3 nucleotides read TGTGCCAGCAGTGAAGGGGGCGGCCGGACAGATACGCAGTATTTT. Protein: CASSEGGGRTDTQYF.

This clone was recorded only once. The chain couples TRBV6-4 to TRBJ1-1, with a possible D match to TRBD1 (5 bases). V lost 6 bases and J 8 bases, leaving 10 bases between the germline ends. In germline, CDR1 is MRHNA, CDR2 SNTAGT. The CDR3 spans 11 residues. CDR3 in amino acids: CASSAGGEAFF. CDR3 bases: TGTGCCAGCAGCGCGGGGGGGGAAGCTTTCTTT.

The V and J genes are TRBV7-2 and TRBJ2-1; D possibly corresponds to TRBD2 (6 bases). The CDR3 extends over 14 amino acids. Trimming stripped 6 bases from V and 6 bases from J, with 15 bases between. Germline assignment: CDR1 SGHTA and CDR2 FQGNSA. The CDR3 bases are TGTGCCAGCAGTCCGGGGAGGAGGGGCAATGAGCAGTTCTTC. Translating it yields CASSPGRRGNEQFF. The full variable domain, in which reference TRBV7-2 and TRBJ2-1 provide the parts outside the CDR3, is GAGVSQSPSNKVTEKGKDVELRCDPISGHTALYWYRQSLGQGLEFLIYFQGNSAPDKSGLPSDRFSAERTGGSVSTLTIQRTQQEDSAVYLCASSPGRRGNEQFFGPGTRLTVL.

This chain joins TRBV2 and TRBJ2-1; 13 positions match TRBD2. Per germline, CDR1 SNHLY and CDR2 FYNNEI. The CDR3 is 15 amino acids. Trimming took 6 bases from V and 8 from J; bases not matched to a gene: 7. The CDR3 protein is CASSPRTSGGDEQFF. The CDR3 DNA is TGTGCCAGCAGCCCGCGGACTAGCGGGGGCGATGAGCAGTTCTTC.

The chain recombines TRBV28 with TRBJ1-1, with 7 bases that match TRBD1. The ends lost 5 bases at V and 0 bases at J; junction bases unmatched: 3. This CDR3 comprises 14 residues. Germline V gives CDR1 MDHEN, CDR2 SYDVKM. CDR3 DNA: TGTGCCAGCAGTCTGGGACAGTTGAACACTGAAGCTTTCTTT. It encodes CASSLGQLNTEAFF.

The chain carries TRBV5-1 and TRBJ1-1; TRBD1 agrees at 10 bases. Germline lookup yields CDR1 SGHRS and CDR2 YFSETQ. The CDR3 has 14 residues. J lost 6 bases, V lost 3 bases, and 5 bases had no gene match. The CDR3 coding sequence is TGCGCCAGCAGCTCGGGACAGGGGCGGGCTGAAGCTTTCTTT. Residues: CASSSGQGRAEAFF.

This chain uses TRBV27 with TRBJ2-2, with 9 bases identical to TRBD2. CDR1 and CDR2 from the germline V gene are MNHEY and SMNVEV (reference sequence). CDR3 length: 17 amino acids. J lost 0 bases, V lost 0 bases, and 2 bases had no gene match. In nucleotides, the CDR3 is TGTGCCAGCAGTTTATCGGCGGGGGGGACGAACACCGGGGAGCTGTTTTTT. Translation: CASSLSAGGTNTGELFF.

The gene calls are TRBV5-8 and TRBJ1-3; the D is unclear. CDR1 and CDR2 from the germline V gene are SGHTS and YDEGEE. This CDR3 comprises 18 residues. Deletions cut 0 bases from V and 0 bases from J, with 16 bases between. CDR3 bases: TGTGCCAGCAGCTTGGCTGGTGGGCCCCTGGACTCTGGAAACACCATATATTTT. Its translation is CASSLAGGPLDSGNTIYF.

The V call is TRBV6-2 or TRBV6-3, the J call TRBJ1-4, with D possibly matching TRBD1 (6 bases). The CDR3 loop spans 14 amino acids. Trimming pared 5 bases from V and 4 bases from J, leaving 11 bases between. Germline values: CDR1 MNHEY, CDR2 SVGEGT. The CDR3 loop is CASSPGDLNEKLFF. CDR3 in DNA: TGTGCCAGCAGTCCAGGGGATCTTAATGAAAAACTGTTTTTT.